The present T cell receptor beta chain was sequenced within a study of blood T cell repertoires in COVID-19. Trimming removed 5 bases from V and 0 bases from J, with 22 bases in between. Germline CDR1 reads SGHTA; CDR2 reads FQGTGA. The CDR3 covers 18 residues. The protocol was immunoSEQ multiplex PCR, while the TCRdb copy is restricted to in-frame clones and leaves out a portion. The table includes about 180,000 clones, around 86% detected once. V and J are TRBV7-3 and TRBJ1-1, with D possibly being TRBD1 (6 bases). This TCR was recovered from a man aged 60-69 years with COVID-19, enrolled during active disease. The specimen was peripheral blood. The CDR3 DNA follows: TGTGCCAGCAGCCAGGGACAAGACCCTTTCGCTATGAACACTGAAGCTTTCTTT. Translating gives CASSQGQDPFAMNTEAFF.